The 15 T cell receptor beta chains below were found in one sample sequenced in a study of T-cell reconstitution after alpha-beta-depleted transplantation in children. Unique molecular identifiers were built into the TCRbeta library. Each CDR3 protein is one row after TCRdb ran MiXCR on the PCR reads. The sample yields approximately 50,000 distinct CDR3 sequences, over 4.5% seen once. This specimen was PBMCs, mostly from graft donor cells, taken 60 days after TCRalphabeta/CD19-depleted stem cell transplant. Receptors were obtained from a female patient aged 2-9 years who had a stem cell transplant for aplastic anemia, so the T cells may come from the graft donor.

This clonotype was seen more than once but under ten times. V and J are TRBV30 and TRBJ1-1; possible D gene TRBD1, 6 bases. Germline lookup yields CDR1 GTSNPN and CDR2 SVGIG (reference sequence). This CDR3 is 13 amino acids long. V gave up 6 bases and J gave up 5 bases, with 16 bases separating them. The CDR3 loop reads CACSQGRGTEAFF. The CDR3 nucleotides read TGTGCCTGTTCACAGGGTAGAGGGACTGAAGCTTTCTTT.

This clonotype has ten or more counts. The chain uses TRBV12-3 or TRBV12-4 and TRBJ2-7; D remains unclear. This CDR3 comprises 11 residues. V was pared by 1 base and J by 7 bases, with 5 bases between. The CDR3 loop is CASSLGVEQYF. DNA of the CDR3: TGTGCCAGCAGTTTAGGAGTTGAGCAGTACTTC.

This clonotype was seen a handful of times. V is TRBV6-5 and J is TRBJ1-4; 7 nucleotides match TRBD1. The CDR3 has 14 residues. CDR1 and CDR2 from the germline V gene are MNHEY and SVGAGI. V trimming: 8 bases; J trimming: 4 bases; junction bases outside the gene matches: 7. The CDR3 sequence is CASGSGTVNEKLFF. The CDR3 region has the DNA TGTGCCAGCGGATCCGGGACAGTTAATGAAAAACTGTTTTTT.

The rearrangement uses TRBV30 and TRBJ2-5; D is ambiguous. The V end was cut by 3 bases, the J end by 0 bases, with 5 bases between. The CDR3 has 12 amino acids. Germline CDR1 and CDR2: GTSNPN and SVGIG (reference sequence). The DNA for the CDR3 is TGTGCCTGGAGCCGCGACCAAGAGACCCAGTACTTC. Its protein is CAWSRDQETQYF.

In its sample, this clonotype was seen many times. V gene TRBV12-3 or TRBV12-4 combines with J gene TRBJ1-4, with 9 positions matching TRBD1. This CDR3 is 13 amino acids long. V was pared by 5 bases and J by 8 bases, with 3 bases of the junction left unmatched. CDR3 protein: CASSPGQGEKLFF. CDR3 nucleotide sequence: TGTGCCAGCAGTCCTGGACAGGGGGAAAAACTGTTTTTT.

This clonotype was found many times. The chain uses TRBV28 and TRBJ1-1; D unresolved. The V end was cut by 6 bases, the J end by 3 bases, with 20 bases between. CDR1 MDHEN and CDR2 SYDVKM come from the germline V gene. The CDR3 extends over 16 amino acids. CDR3 nucleotide sequence: TGTGCCAGCAGATACAGTGGACGGACCTTTTACACTGAAGCTTTCTTT. Its translation: CASRYSGRTFYTEAFF.

The chain carries TRBV20-1 and TRBJ1-6; D gene ambiguous. V was clipped by 2 bases and J by 8 bases, with 16 bases between them. The CDR3 has 15 amino acids. Germline V gene lookup returns CDR1 DFQATT and CDR2 SNEGSKA (reference sequence). CDR3 DNA: TGCAGTGCTAGAACTCGGGTAGCACGGGATTCACCCCTCCACTTT. Protein: CSARTRVARDSPLHF.

This clonotype was recorded at least ten times. V usage is TRBV12-3 or TRBV12-4 and J usage is TRBJ1-2; TRBD1 might be the D (6 bases). The V end was cut by 4 bases, the J end by 8 bases, with 17 bases between. The CDR3 is 14 amino acids. CDR3 region: CASSSLGGARGYTF. The CDR3 DNA reads as TGTGCCAGCAGTTCCCTAGGGGGGGCGCGAGGCTACACCTTC.

V is TRBV28 and J is TRBJ2-7, with TRBD1 matching over 7 bases. There are 17 residues in the CDR3. V shed 5 bases and J 2 bases; nucleotides not matched to a gene: 15. From germline, CDR1 is MDHEN and CDR2 SYDVKM. The CDR3 nucleotides read TGTGCCAGCAGTCTGGCCAGGGGACCGGGACAGACCTACGAGCAGTACTTC. Translating it yields CASSLARGPGQTYEQYF.

This clonotype was seen many times. The V call is TRBV25-1, the J call TRBJ2-7; D is unresolved. Germline V gives CDR1 MGHDK, CDR2 SYGVNS. This CDR3 is built from 16 residues. Trimming cost V 0 bases and J 0 bases, with 12 bases left between them. The CDR3 region has the DNA TGTGCCAGCAGTGAATACCGGGCTTATAGCTCCTACGAGCAGTACGTC. Translating it yields CASSEYRAYSSYEQYV.

There are many counts of this clonotype. For the CDR3, the DNA is TGTGCCAGCAGCCTGACTAGCGGGAGGGCCCTCTACGAGCAGTACTTC. The encoded protein is CASSLTSGRALYEQYF. This sequence joins TRBV28 and TRBJ2-7; TRBD2 matches at 14 bases. Per the germline V gene, CDR1 is MDHEN and CDR2 is SYDVKM. V was pared by 6 bases and J by 3 bases, with 7 bases of the junction left unmatched. The CDR3 contains 16 residues.

CDR3 sequence reads: CASSPKLAGGPGYEQYV. The CDR3 DNA is TGTGCCAGCAGTCCGAAACTAGCGGGAGGGCCAGGGTACGAGCAGTACGTC. V is TRBV6-2 or TRBV6-3 and J is TRBJ2-7, with TRBD2 matching 13 bases. V lost 5 bases and J lost 4; bases outside the gene matches: 11. Germline lookup yields CDR1 MNHEY and CDR2 SVGEGT. This CDR3 comprises 17 residues.

This clonotype has ten or more counts. V gene TRBV10-3 combines with J gene TRBJ1-1; 9 nucleotides line up with TRBD1. The germline V gene has CDR1 ENHRY and CDR2 SYGVKD. This CDR3 region has 13 residues. The junction had 5 bases not matched to a gene; V was cut back by 6 bases and J by 6 bases. The CDR3 region is CAISLDRGAEAFF. For the CDR3, the DNA is TGTGCCATCAGCTTAGACAGGGGGGCTGAAGCTTTCTTT.

In its sample, this clonotype was seen many times. The chain employs TRBV9 and TRBJ2-5, with D possibly TRBD2 on 5 matching bases. V was clipped by 2 bases and J by 2 bases, with 13 bases between them. The CDR3 sequence is 15 residues long. Germline V gene lookup returns CDR1 SGDLS and CDR2 YYNGEE. CDR3 bases: TGTGCCAGCAGCGTCGCCGGAGGTCTACAAGAGACCCAGTACTTC. This gives the protein CASSVAGGLQETQYF. Variable domain in full (rest from reference TRBV9 and TRBJ2-5): DSGVTQTPKHLITATGQRVTLRCSPRSGDLSVYWYQQSLDQGLQFLIQYYNGEERAKGNILERFSAQQFPDLHSELNLSSLELGDSALYFCASSVAGGLQETQYFGPGTRLLVL.

This clonotype was counted many times. The chain uses TRBV10-3 and TRBJ2-7; D uncertain. Germline loops: CDR1 ENHRY, CDR2 SYGVKD. CDR3 length equals 14 residues. V lost 0 bases and J lost 1, with 7 bases in between. CDR3 sequence: CAISESGPSYEQYF. The CDR3 nucleotides are TGTGCCATCAGTGAGTCGGGCCCTTCCTACGAGCAGTACTTC.